What follows are 29 T cell receptor beta chains derived from one specimen sequenced in a study of blood T cells in healthy people across ages (dated by TCRdb to the mid-2010s). Library creation used 5' RACE. Sequenced using an Illumina HiSeq 2500. A second PCR of roughly 6 to 11 cycles was run with a J-beta primer mix and a sample-barcoded 5' primer. TCRdb applied fastp at Q25 and MiXCR to the public reads, then kept only in-frame beta chains. Rows are unified per CDR3 protein, each entry keeping the most common DNA and genes. Across this sample there are 850,000 to 1,300,000 distinct CDR3 sequences, with around 45% seen only once. 18% of the sample goes to the ten largest clones. The specimen sequenced was blood. The receptors come from a woman aged 55 to 70 in good health.

This clonotype was counted only a few times. The chain joins TRBV28 to TRBJ2-7; possible D gene TRBD1, 6 bases. V was cut by 7 bases and J by 0 bases, with 16 bases left in between. CDR1 and CDR2 from the germline V gene are MDHEN and SYDVKM. The CDR3 is 15 amino acids. The CDR3 spells CASTSPPDSSYEQYF. The DNA for the CDR3 is TGTGCCAGCACCTCTCCCCCGGACAGCTCCTACGAGCAGTACTTC.

This clonotype was found many times. The gene calls are TRBV7-9 and TRBJ2-5, with 8 nucleotides matching TRBD1. J gave up 5 bases and V 8 bases, and 13 bases lay outside the gene matches. Germline V gene data show CDR1 as SEHNR and CDR2 as FQNEAQ (reference sequence). This CDR3 comprises 15 residues. The CDR3 loop is CASLIQARGLETQYF. CDR3 sequence (DNA): TGTGCCAGCCTCATACAGGCCAGGGGGCTGGAGACCCAGTACTTC.

The chain uses TRBV27 and TRBJ2-4, with 7 bases fitting TRBD2. The J call is uncertain, as TRBJ2-7 better fits the DNA end. The CDR3 consists of 13 residues. Germline CDR1 is MNHEY and CDR2 is SMNVEV (reference sequence). DNA of the CDR3: TGTGCCAGCAGTTCTGGCGGGAGTGCCGAGCAGTACTTC. Translated: CASSSGGSAEQYF.

This clonotype has a handful of counts. This rearrangement joins TRBV11-2 to TRBJ2-5, with TRBD2 matching 14 bases. Germline V lookup: CDR1 SGHAT, CDR2 FQNNGV. V was pared by 3 bases and J by 6 bases, with 3 bases of the junction left unmatched. This CDR3 region has 15 residues. CDR3 loop: CASSLTSGRVQTQYF. The CDR3 nucleotides are TGTGCCAGCAGCTTGACTAGCGGGAGGGTACAGACCCAGTACTTC.

DNA of the CDR3: TGCAGTGCTAGAGCCCCAGGCCTCTACGAGCAGTACTTC. This gives the protein CSARAPGLYEQYF. This chain joins TRBV20-1 and TRBJ2-7; D not resolved. CDR3 length equals 13 residues. Trimming left V 1 base short and J 3 bases short, with 10 bases between. CDR1 is DFQATT, CDR2 SNEGSKA, per germline (reference sequence).

This clonotype was detected ten times or more. A read error is possible here, since a much larger clone lies one base away. This chain uses TRBV28 with TRBJ2-1; D perhaps matches TRBD1 (5 bases). The DNA end is a closer match to TRBJ2-7, so the J assignment may be wrong. The CDR3 contains 20 residues. CDR1 and CDR2 (germline): MDHEN, SYDVKM. CDR3 nucleotide sequence: TGTGCCAGCAGTTTATGGCCTTCCTCTGACAGTTCGAGCTCCTACAATGAGCAGTACTTC. Translation gives CASSLWPSSDSSSSYNEQYF.

The chain joins TRBV6-1 to TRBJ2-7; D is unclear. The CDR3 is 13 amino acids. Germline assignment: CDR1 MNHNS and CDR2 SASEGT. V gave up 7 bases and J gave up 2 bases, with 12 bases separating them. CDR3 in amino acids: CASTYQPTYEQYF. In DNA form, the CDR3 reads TGTGCCAGCACCTACCAGCCCACCTACGAGCAGTACTTC.

This clonotype was detected only a few times. V usage is TRBV4-1 and J usage is TRBJ2-7; the D call may be TRBD1 or TRBD2 (6 bases each). Germline CDR1 and CDR2: MGHRA and YSYEKL. The CDR3 is made up of 13 amino acids. V dropped 3 bases and J dropped 6 bases, with 12 bases sitting between them. CDR3 sequence reads: CASSQAGQFEQYF. The CDR3 DNA reads as TGCGCCAGCAGCCAGGCGGGACAATTCGAGCAGTACTTC.

The chain uses TRBV18 and TRBJ1-6, with unresolved D. There are 12 residues in the CDR3. Germline V gene lookup returns CDR1 KGHSH and CDR2 LQKENI. V was clipped by 2 bases and J by 12 bases, with 8 bases between them. The CDR3 reads CASSPDPGPLHF. CDR3 nucleotides: TGTGCCAGCTCACCAGATCCTGGACCCCTCCACTTT.

This chain uses TRBV14 with TRBJ2-7, with D uncertain. V was trimmed by 2 bases and J by 3 bases, leaving 11 bases between them. The CDR3 contains 14 residues. Germline V gene lookup returns CDR1 SGHDN and CDR2 FVKESK. The CDR3 is CASSQWNRSYEQYF. CDR3 nucleotides: TGTGCCAGCAGCCAATGGAACAGAAGCTACGAGCAGTACTTC. The variable domain in full, with the rest retrieved from reference TRBV14 and TRBJ2-7, is EAGVTQFPSHSVIEKGQTVTLRCDPISGHDNLYWYRRVMGKEIKFLLHFVKESKQDESGMPNNRFLAERTGGTYSTLKVQPAELEDSGVYFCASSQWNRSYEQYFGPGTRLTVT.

At least ten counts were recorded for this clonotype. V is TRBV20-1 and J is TRBJ2-1; D not certain. Germline V gene sequence: CDR1 DFQATT, CDR2 SNEGSKA (reference sequence). V was clipped by 6 bases and J by 7 bases, with 19 bases between them. CDR3 size: 14 residues. DNA of the CDR3: TGCAGTGCAGTACCCGCGGCGTTCCAAAATGAGCAGTTCTTC. Its translation is CSAVPAAFQNEQFF.

The chain recombines TRBV9 with TRBJ1-6; 8 bases are a match to TRBD1. Germline lookup yields CDR1 SGDLS and CDR2 YYNGEE. V lost 3 bases and J lost 13; bases outside the gene matches: 12. The CDR3 length is 15 residues. The CDR3 is CASSGGRDRHSPLHF. The DNA of the CDR3 is TGTGCCAGCAGCGGCGGCCGGGACAGGCACTCTCCCCTCCACTTT. Based on the CDR3 plus reference TRBV9 and TRBJ1-6, the full variable domain is DSGVTQTPKHLITATGQRVTLRCSPRSGDLSVYWYQQSLDQGLQFLIQYYNGEERAKGNILERFSAQQFPDLHSELNLSSLELGDSALYFCASSGGRDRHSPLHFGNGTRLTVT.

The rearrangement uses TRBV28 and TRBJ1-2; 7 nucleotides match TRBD1. From germline, CDR1 is MDHEN and CDR2 SYDVKM. V trimming: 6 bases; J trimming: 4 bases; junction bases outside the gene matches: 5. CDR3 length: 13 residues. CDR3 sequence (DNA): TGTGCCAGCAGCCAGGGGACAGTCTATGGCTACACCTTC. Translating it yields CASSQGTVYGYTF.

This clonotype was seen a few times. This chain connects TRBV11-2 to TRBJ2-1; D remains ambiguous. V was shortened by 5 bases and J by 0 bases, with 8 bases between the two germline ends. This CDR3 comprises 14 residues. Germline CDR1 SGHAT, CDR2 FQNNGV. CDR3 protein: CASSPPDSYNEQFF. As DNA, the CDR3 is TGTGCCAGCAGCCCTCCGGACTCCTACAATGAGCAGTTCTTC.

This clonotype was counted once. The chain has TRBV9 and TRBJ2-1, with 11 bases lining up with TRBD2. The J call may be in error: the DNA end matches TRBJ2-7 better. The CDR3 is 18 residues long. Germline CDR1 reads SGDLS; CDR2 reads YYNGEE. CDR3 DNA sequence: TGTGCCAGCAGCGTATTCCCCGGGACTAGCGGATCGTACAATGAGCAGTACTTC. Translating gives CASSVFPGTSGSYNEQYF.

This clonotype was detected only a few times. J is TRBJ2-7 and V is TRBV20-1; the D gene is possibly TRBD2 (6 bases). Looked up from germline, CDR1 is DFQATT and CDR2 is SNEGSKA (reference sequence). There are 20 residues in the CDR3. V gave up 1 base and J gave up 4 bases, with 32 bases separating them. CDR3 amino acids: CSARVSGDRSGTGSGYEQYF. The DNA for the CDR3 is TGCAGTGCTAGAGTTTCGGGGGATAGGAGTGGAACGGGATCTGGGTACGAGCAGTACTTC.

Note on this clonotype: One end of the junction does not line up with germline, which may come from a read error. The rearrangement joins TRBV11-2 to TRBJ2-3; 11 nucleotides agree with TRBD2. Germline V gene sequence: CDR1 SGHAT, CDR2 FQNNGV. This CDR3 contains 15 residues. The chain's CDR3 is CASSLVAGGPDTQNF. CDR3 bases: TGTGCCAGCAGCCTCGTAGCGGGAGGGCCAGATACGCAGAATTTT.

This clonotype occurred once. Germline is not matched at one junction end, which may reflect a read error. The V and J genes are TRBV6-6 and TRBJ2-5; 7 bases align to TRBD1. The CDR3 is 16 residues long. Germline CDR1 MNHNY, CDR2 SVGAGI (reference sequence). CDR3 bases: TGTGCCAGCAGTAACTCGGGACAGTTGGGTGAGGAGACCCAGTACTTC. It encodes CASSNSGQLGEETQYF.

The chain uses TRBV10-3 and TRBJ2-5, with 8 bases aligning to TRBD2. This CDR3 contains 17 residues. The germline gives CDR1 ENHRY, CDR2 SYGVKD. After removal of 3 bases from V and 7 bases from J, the junction contained 16 bases not matched to a gene. CDR3 DNA: TGTGCCATCAGTGACCGGACTAGCTCTAGGGCGGGAGGGACCCAGTACTTC. It codes for CAISDRTSSRAGGTQYF.

The rearrangement joins TRBV11-2 to TRBJ2-1, with 7 nucleotides matching TRBD1. The J segment lost 0 bases and the V segment lost 4 bases, leaving 9 bases of the junction unmatched. Germline-derived CDR1 and CDR2 are SGHAT and FQNNGV. CDR3 size: 17 residues. The CDR3 coding sequence is TGTGCCAGCAGCTCCCTGGACAGGCCGAGCTCCTACAATGAGCAGTTCTTC. It codes for CASSSLDRPSSYNEQFF.

This clonotype was observed a few times. The chain is built from TRBV11-1 and TRBJ2-1; 7 positions match TRBD2. The CDR3 contains 17 residues. With 5 bases clipped from V and 3 bases from J, the junction kept 13 bases outside the gene matches. Germline V gene lookup returns CDR1 SGHAT and CDR2 FQDESV (reference sequence). CDR3 protein: CASSPTTSSSGYNEQFF. The CDR3 DNA reads as TGTGCCAGCAGCCCAACTACGAGTTCTAGCGGCTACAATGAGCAGTTCTTC.

The J gene is TRBJ2-5, the V gene TRBV6-1; D ambiguous. Trimming removed 6 bases from V and 2 bases from J, with 10 bases in between. Germline V gives CDR1 MNHNS, CDR2 SASEGT. The CDR3 is made up of 13 amino acids. This CDR3 is CASRVLLQETQYF. For the CDR3, the DNA is TGTGCCAGCAGGGTGCTTTTACAAGAGACCCAGTACTTC.

This chain connects TRBV24-1 to TRBJ2-5; 10 bases are shared with TRBD1. With the DNA end fitting TRBJ2-7 better, the J assignment may be wrong. CDR3 length equals 18 residues. Germline lookup yields CDR1 KGHDR and CDR2 SFDVKD. CDR3 DNA: TGTGCCACCAGTGATGTTGACAGGGGGCTGGATGACGCCTACGAGCAGTACTTC. It is translated as CATSDVDRGLDDAYEQYF.

This clonotype was counted only a few times. The CDR3 here is CSARDPGRAGTGELFF. CDR3 DNA sequence: TGCAGTGCTAGAGATCCCGGGAGGGCCGGGACCGGGGAGCTGTTTTTT. The genes are TRBV20-1 and TRBJ2-2, with 8 nucleotides matching TRBD2. This CDR3 has 16 residues. V lost 0 bases to trimming and J lost 5 bases; unmatched junction nucleotides: 8. In germline, CDR1 is DFQATT, CDR2 SNEGSKA (reference sequence).

The chain carries TRBV9 and TRBJ2-7; maybe TRBD2 (6 bases). From germline, CDR1 is SGDLS and CDR2 YYNGEE. Trimming took 4 bases from V and 9 from J, leaving 23 bases between them. The CDR3 sequence is 15 residues long. CDR3 loop: CASSRERTSDHGQYF. The CDR3 DNA reads as TGTGCCAGCAGCCGGGAGAGGACATCCGACCATGGGCAGTACTTC.

The V and J genes are TRBV4-1 and TRBJ2-5; 9 bases align to TRBD2. V trimming: 3 bases; J trimming: 1 base; junction bases outside the gene matches: 15. Germline CDR1 and CDR2: MGHRA and YSYEKL. The CDR3 is made up of 19 amino acids. CDR3 loop: CASSHPTSGGTTTQETQYF. For the CDR3, the DNA is TGCGCCAGCAGCCACCCGACTAGCGGAGGAACTACCACCCAAGAGACCCAGTACTTC.

To note about this clonotype: A much larger clone differs by one base, so this may be a read error. The chain joins TRBV27 to TRBJ2-3; the match to TRBD2 covers 8 bases. CDR3 length: 15 residues. Germline V gives CDR1 MNHEY, CDR2 SMNVEV (reference sequence). J gave up 1 base and V 7 bases, and 7 bases lay outside the gene matches. The CDR3 loop reads CASNRGGLGTDTQYF. The CDR3 DNA follows: TGTGCCAGCAACCGGGGGGGCTTAGGCACAGATACGCAGTATTTT.

The chain has TRBV20-1 and TRBJ2-5; D is unresolved. Matching the DNA end better, TRBJ2-7 makes the J call doubtful. The CDR3 contains 13 residues. Germline CDR1 DFQATT, CDR2 SNEGSKA (reference sequence). The CDR3 DNA reads as TGCAGTGCTAGGGTGGACGGTACCTACGAGCAGTACTTC. This codes for CSARVDGTYEQYF.

The rearrangement joins TRBV5-5 to TRBJ2-5; TRBD2 matches at 10 bases. The CDR3 totals 15 residues. Germline V gene sequence: CDR1 SGHKS, CDR2 YYEKEE (reference sequence). V was clipped by 2 bases and J by 5 bases; unmatched bases: 6. The CDR3 DNA follows: TGTGCCAGCAGCTTCAGCGGGAGGGCCTATGAGACCCAGTACTTC. This encodes CASSFSGRAYETQYF.